The 23 T cell receptor beta chains listed next were all sequenced from one sample in a study of T cell responses to AZD1222 COVID-19 vaccine. TCRdb's copy holds only in-frame clones and misses some; the assay was immunoSEQ multiplex PCR. Among some 150,000 clones listed, more than 75% were seen once. Sequenced material: peripheral blood, taken 28 days after the second AZD1222 dose. Receptor source: an adult who received the AZD1222 COVID-19 vaccine.

V is TRBV28 and J is TRBJ2-5; D is undetermined. CDR1 and CDR2 from the germline V gene are MDHEN and SYDVKM. V dropped 6 bases and J dropped 1 base, with 12 bases sitting between them. This CDR3 is 14 amino acids long. CDR3 protein: CASSPGVTQETQYF. CDR3 DNA sequence: TGTGCCAGCAGCCCTGGGGTAACCCAAGAGACCCAGTACTTC.

V is TRBV5-6 and J is TRBJ1-5; no clear D. V gave up 0 bases and J gave up 6 bases, with 7 bases separating them. The CDR3 length is 13 residues. Per the germline V gene, CDR1 is SGHDT and CDR2 is YYEEEE. CDR3 sequence: CASSLAVGQPQHF. The CDR3 DNA follows: TGTGCCAGCAGCTTGGCCGTGGGTCAGCCCCAGCATTTT.

The V and J genes are TRBV6-5 and TRBJ2-7; unclear D gene. V lost 5 bases, J lost 0 bases, and 11 bases lay in between. Germline V gene sequence: CDR1 MNHEY, CDR2 SVGAGI. This CDR3 is 14 amino acids long. CDR3 in amino acids: CASSTWGSSYEQYF. Written as DNA, the CDR3 is TGTGCCAGCAGTACGTGGGGTAGCTCCTACGAGCAGTACTTC.

This clone was picked up one time. The chain joins TRBV2 to TRBJ1-5, with 8 bases aligning to TRBD1. The germline gives CDR1 SNHLY, CDR2 FYNNEI. The length of the CDR3 is 14 residues. With 7 bases clipped from V and 2 bases from J, the junction kept 4 bases outside the gene matches. The CDR3 DNA sequence: TGTGCCAGCACCCTGGGACAGGGCAATCAGCCCCAGCATTTT. Translation gives CASTLGQGNQPQHF.

The chain recombines TRBV28 with TRBJ2-7; D call uncertain. Germline lookup yields CDR1 MDHEN and CDR2 SYDVKM. Trimming left V 7 bases short and J 3 bases short, with 10 bases between. The CDR3 extends over 12 amino acids. In nucleotides, the CDR3 is TGTGCCAGCACATCACAGAACTACGAGCAGTACTTC. Its translation: CASTSQNYEQYF.

The J gene is TRBJ2-7, the V gene TRBV5-6; D is possibly TRBD1 or TRBD2 (6 bases each). The CDR3 is 13 amino acids. Per germline, CDR1 SGHDT and CDR2 YYEEEE. V was trimmed by 7 bases and J by 0 bases, leaving 11 bases between them. CDR3 sequence: CASSTGASYEQYF. The CDR3, as DNA: TGTGCCAGCTCCACGGGGGCCTCCTACGAGCAGTACTTC.

V gene TRBV20-1 combines with J gene TRBJ1-1; no clear D. CDR1 and CDR2 (germline): DFQATT, SNEGSKA (reference sequence). This CDR3 is 11 amino acids long. CDR3: CRGYSNTEAFF. The CDR3 nucleotides are TGCAGGGGGTACTCGAACACTGAAGCTTTCTTT.

The chain has TRBV2 and TRBJ2-3; 8 nucleotides align to TRBD1. From germline, CDR1 is SNHLY and CDR2 FYNNEI. Trimming removed 4 bases from V and 3 bases from J; junction bases left unmatched: 9. This CDR3 is 16 amino acids long. The CDR3 here is CASSAISGTGTDTQYF. The CDR3 DNA reads as TGTGCCAGCAGTGCTATTTCCGGGACAGGTACAGATACGCAGTATTTT.

The chain employs TRBV3-1 (or the pseudogene TRBV3-2) and TRBJ2-5; 7 bases line up with TRBD2. This CDR3 has 13 amino acids. The germline gives CDR1 LGHDT, CDR2 YNNKEL (reference sequence). The trim removed 6 bases at V and 2 bases at J, leaving 3 bases unmatched. The CDR3 DNA sequence: TGTGCCAGCAGGGCGGGAGTTCAAGAGACCCAGTACTTC. Its translation is CASRAGVQETQYF.

The chain has TRBV6-5 and TRBJ1-1, with a tentative D call TRBD1 (5 bases). Germline V gene sequence: CDR1 MNHEY, CDR2 SVGAGI. The CDR3 runs 14 residues. V was cut by 5 bases and J by 0 bases, with 10 bases left in between. The CDR3 nucleotides read TGTGCCAGCAGTCCGGACATGCTGAACACTGAAGCTTTCTTT. This sequence encodes CASSPDMLNTEAFF.

This chain connects TRBV7-8 to TRBJ2-5; no reliable D call. The CDR3 covers 15 residues. Germline values: CDR1 SGHVS, CDR2 FQNEAQ. Trimming took off 2 bases at V and 2 bases at J, with 12 bases between the two ends. The DNA of the CDR3 is TGTGCCAGCAGCTTATCCCTAGTGGGGCAAGAGACCCAGTACTTC. It codes for CASSLSLVGQETQYF.

Comment on this clone: The identical CDR3 is also encoded by other nucleotide sequences in the sample. The chain links TRBV7-3 to TRBJ2-1, with D unresolved. CDR3 size: 13 residues. Per the germline V gene, CDR1 is SGHTA and CDR2 is FQGTGA. Trimming removed 5 bases from V and 5 bases from J, with 10 bases in between. In DNA, the CDR3 is TGTGCCAGCAGCCTAGGCCTGAACAATGAGCAGTTCTTC. Encoded protein: CASSLGLNNEQFF.

This clone was picked up a small number of times. The chain combines TRBV11-2 with TRBJ2-1; 7 bases map to TRBD2. CDR1 and CDR2 from the germline V gene are SGHAT and FQNNGV. CDR3 length: 13 residues. V lost 5 bases and J lost 9; bases outside the gene matches: 7. The CDR3 protein is CASSLLRGSEQFF. DNA of the CDR3: TGTGCCAGCAGCCTCCTGCGGGGGAGTGAGCAGTTCTTC.

This chain joins TRBV28 and TRBJ2-2; 8 bases are a match to TRBD2. Per germline, CDR1 MDHEN and CDR2 SYDVKM. This CDR3 region has 15 residues. With V trimmed by 10 bases and J by 6 bases, 13 bases remained unmatched. The CDR3 is CATQTTGGHAGELFF. The CDR3 DNA reads TGTGCCACCCAGACGACGGGAGGGCACGCCGGGGAGCTGTTTTTT.

The V gene is TRBV2, the J gene TRBJ2-2; 11 bases agree with TRBD2. CDR1 is SNHLY, CDR2 FYNNEI, per germline. The CDR3 length is 15 residues. Unmatched junction bases numbered 4, after V lost 4 bases and J lost 6 bases. CDR3 DNA sequence: TGTGCCAGCAGTGCGGATAGCGGGGGGGCCGGGGAGCTGTTTTTT. Translation gives CASSADSGGAGELFF.

This sequence joins TRBV9 and TRBJ2-7; weak D call: TRBD2 (6 bases). CDR1 and CDR2 from the germline V gene are SGDLS and YYNGEE. The CDR3 extends over 15 amino acids. Trimming took 0 bases from V and 3 from J, leaving 13 bases between them. CDR3 amino acids: CASSVALSGLYEQYF. For the CDR3, the DNA is TGTGCCAGCAGCGTAGCCCTATCGGGACTCTACGAGCAGTACTTC.

The rearrangement joins TRBV28 to TRBJ1-1; D remains ambiguous. Trimming stripped 1 base from V and 7 bases from J, with 10 bases between. This CDR3 has 13 residues. Germline lookup yields CDR1 MDHEN and CDR2 SYDVKM. The CDR3 here is CASSLLSAREAFF. The CDR3 DNA reads TGTGCCAGCAGTTTATTATCCGCACGTGAAGCTTTCTTT.

The chain has TRBV6-5 and TRBJ1-6; D unresolved. The CDR3 spans 13 residues. Per the germline V gene, CDR1 is MNHEY and CDR2 is SVGAGI. Between the trimmed V and J ends, which lost 10 bases and 10 bases, there was a span of 17 bases. CDR3 nucleotides: TGTGCCACCCTCTCTGGTTTGCGATCACCCCTCCACTTT. It is translated as CATLSGLRSPLHF.

This clone came up a few times. This chain joins TRBV27 and TRBJ1-1; D gene unclear. Trimming removed 7 bases at V and 8 bases at J, with 17 bases between. The germline V gene has CDR1 MNHEY and CDR2 SMNVEV (reference sequence). This CDR3 has 13 residues. The CDR3 loop reads CASTTMIGMEAFF. In DNA form, the CDR3 reads TGTGCCAGCACCACGATGATCGGGATGGAAGCTTTCTTT.

The chain uses TRBV28 and TRBJ2-7; a weak D match, TRBD2 (5 bases). The CDR3 extends over 13 amino acids. Per the germline V gene, CDR1 is MDHEN and CDR2 is SYDVKM. Trimming shortened V by 5 bases and J by 2 bases, and 10 bases separated the two germline ends. The DNA of the CDR3 is TGTGCCAGCAGTGCGGAGGAACCCTACGAGCAGTACTTC. Residues: CASSAEEPYEQYF.

The V gene is TRBV12-3 or TRBV12-4, the J gene TRBJ2-7; tentatively, D is TRBD2 (6 bases). The length of the CDR3 is 13 residues. Trimming pared 8 bases from V and 5 bases from J, leaving 16 bases between. The CDR3 nucleotides read TGTGCCAGCCCTTGGGGGGAGTCCCACGAGCAGTACTTC. Translating it yields CASPWGESHEQYF.

CDR3 nucleotides: TGTGCCAGCAGCTTGGCAGCGGGGGGCCGCACAGATACGCAGTATTTT. It encodes CASSLAAGGRTDTQYF. This chain connects TRBV5-4 to TRBJ2-3; 9 nucleotides match TRBD2. Losses at the gene ends were 0 bases for V and 1 base for J; bases not matched to a gene: 3. CDR1 and CDR2 (germline): SGHNT, YYREEE (reference sequence). The CDR3 consists of 16 residues.

J is TRBJ2-5 and V is TRBV25-1; 7 bases fit TRBD1. The germline V gene encodes CDR1 MGHDK and CDR2 SYGVNS. V gave up 8 bases and J gave up 1 base; unmatched junction bases: 4. The CDR3 has 13 residues. The CDR3 loop reads CASGWDSQETQYF. CDR3 bases: TGTGCCAGCGGATGGGACAGCCAAGAGACCCAGTACTTC.